The source of this T cell receptor beta chain is a study of T cells after yellow fever vaccination. Study-level findings and limits: FACS-sorted repertoires might harbor abundant contaminating clonotypes from the bulk population. The booster response re-showed most primary clones: around 96% CD4, around 85% CD8. Overlap between CD4 and CD8 compartments was detected for a small share of clonotypes.

From germline, CDR1 is SEHNR and CDR2 FQNEAQ (reference sequence). V lost 5 bases and J lost 2, with 13 bases in between. The CDR3 is 14 residues long. Conversion of TCR transcripts into cDNA relied on 5'RACE template switching, which added a universal primer site and UMIs. TCRdb redid the calling of the 5' RACE reads with MiXCR, one entry per CDR3 protein. The sample holds just under 600,000 distinct CDR3 sequences, roughly 13% seen once. In the case of this clonotype: Its specificity is unknown.

This material consisted of PBMCs, taken on the day of the yellow fever booster vaccination. The TCR originated in a man younger than 45 who received the YFV17D yellow fever vaccine. The chain recombines TRBV7-9 with TRBJ2-7; possibly TRBD1 for D (6 bases). The CDR3 DNA reads TGTGCCAGCAGCCCAGGGGACGCTACCTACGAGCAGTACTTC. Translation gives CASSPGDATYEQYF.